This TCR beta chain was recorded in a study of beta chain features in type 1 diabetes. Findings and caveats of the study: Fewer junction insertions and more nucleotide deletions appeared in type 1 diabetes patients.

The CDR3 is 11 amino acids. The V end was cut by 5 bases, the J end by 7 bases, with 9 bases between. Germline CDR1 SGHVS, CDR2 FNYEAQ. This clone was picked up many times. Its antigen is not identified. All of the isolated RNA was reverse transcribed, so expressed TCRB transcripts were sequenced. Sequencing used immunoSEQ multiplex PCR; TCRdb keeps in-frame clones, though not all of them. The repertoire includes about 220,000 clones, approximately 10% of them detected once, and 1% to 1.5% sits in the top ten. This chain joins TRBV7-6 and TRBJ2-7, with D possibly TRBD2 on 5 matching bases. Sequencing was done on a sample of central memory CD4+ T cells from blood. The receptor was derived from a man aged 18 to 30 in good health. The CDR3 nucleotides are TGTGCCAGCAGCCTCGGGGAGGAGCAGTACTTC. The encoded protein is CASSLGEEQYF.